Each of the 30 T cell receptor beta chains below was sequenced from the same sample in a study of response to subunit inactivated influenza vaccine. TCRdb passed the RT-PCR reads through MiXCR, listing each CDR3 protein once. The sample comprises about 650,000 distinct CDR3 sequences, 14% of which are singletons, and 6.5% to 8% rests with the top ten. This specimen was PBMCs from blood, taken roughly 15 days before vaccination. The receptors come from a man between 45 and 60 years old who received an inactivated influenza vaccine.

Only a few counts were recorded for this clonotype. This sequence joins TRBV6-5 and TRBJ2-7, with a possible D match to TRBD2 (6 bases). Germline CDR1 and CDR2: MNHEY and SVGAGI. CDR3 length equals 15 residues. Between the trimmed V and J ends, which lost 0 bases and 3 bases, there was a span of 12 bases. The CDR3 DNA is TGTGCCAGCAGTTACTCGAATAGCGGACACTACGAGCAGTACTTC. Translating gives CASSYSNSGHYEQYF.

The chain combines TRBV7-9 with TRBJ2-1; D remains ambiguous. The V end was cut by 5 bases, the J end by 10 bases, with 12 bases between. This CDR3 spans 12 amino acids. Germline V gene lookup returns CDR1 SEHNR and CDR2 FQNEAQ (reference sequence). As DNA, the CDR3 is TGTGCCAGCAGCAGTCTGCTTCGCGAGCAGTTCTTC. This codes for CASSSLLREQFF.

The CDR3 loop is CASSRRLAKNIQYF. The DNA of the CDR3 is TGTGCCAGCAGTCGCCGGCTAGCCAAAAACATTCAGTACTTC. The J gene is TRBJ2-4, the V gene TRBV12-3 or TRBV12-4; no clear D. CDR3 length equals 14 residues. V was clipped by 5 bases and J by 0 bases, with 8 bases between them.

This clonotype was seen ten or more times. The CDR3 sequence is CASSERIEGYGYTF. The CDR3 DNA reads as TGTGCCAGCAGTGAACGGATTGAGGGATATGGCTACACCTTC. The chain is built from TRBV27 and TRBJ1-2, with D uncertain. This CDR3 has 14 amino acids. Between the trimmed V and J ends, which lost 5 bases and 5 bases, there was a span of 15 bases. Germline V gene lookup returns CDR1 MNHEY and CDR2 SMNVEV (reference sequence).

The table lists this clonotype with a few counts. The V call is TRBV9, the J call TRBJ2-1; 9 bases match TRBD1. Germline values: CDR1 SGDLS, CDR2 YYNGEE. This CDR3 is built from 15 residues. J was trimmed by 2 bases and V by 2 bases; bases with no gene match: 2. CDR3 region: CASSVRDRAYNEQFF. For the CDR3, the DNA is TGTGCCAGCAGCGTCCGGGACAGGGCCTACAATGAGCAGTTCTTC.

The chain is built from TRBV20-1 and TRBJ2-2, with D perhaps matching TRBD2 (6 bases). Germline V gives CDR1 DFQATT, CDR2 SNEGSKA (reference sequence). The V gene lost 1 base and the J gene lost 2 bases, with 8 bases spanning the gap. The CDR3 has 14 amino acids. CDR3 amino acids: CSARVGGNTGELFF. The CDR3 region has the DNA TGCAGTGCTAGAGTGGGGGGAAACACCGGGGAGCTGTTTTTT.

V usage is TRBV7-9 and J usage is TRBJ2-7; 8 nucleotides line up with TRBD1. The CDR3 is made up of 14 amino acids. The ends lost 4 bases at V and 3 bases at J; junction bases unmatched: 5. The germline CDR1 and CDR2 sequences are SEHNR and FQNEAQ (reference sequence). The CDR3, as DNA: TGTGCCAGCAGCTACGACAGGGGAGACTACGAGCAGTACTTC. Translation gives CASSYDRGDYEQYF.

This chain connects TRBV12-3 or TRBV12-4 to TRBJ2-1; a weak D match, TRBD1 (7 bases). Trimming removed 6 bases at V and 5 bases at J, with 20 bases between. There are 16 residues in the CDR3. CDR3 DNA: TGTGCCAGCAGCCGACGGACAGGAGGGTCCGACAATGAGCAGTTCTTC. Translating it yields CASSRRTGGSDNEQFF.

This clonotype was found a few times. The CDR3 DNA reads TGTGCCAGCAGCTTAACTCGGGGGGGCAGTTACAATGAGCAGTTCTTC. Residues: CASSLTRGGSYNEQFF. The genes are TRBV7-9 and TRBJ2-1; TRBD2 matches 8 bases. The CDR3 spans 16 residues. Germline V gene data show CDR1 as SEHNR and CDR2 as FQNEAQ (reference sequence). Germline trimming cut 2 bases from V and 4 bases from J; bases unmatched to any gene: 7.

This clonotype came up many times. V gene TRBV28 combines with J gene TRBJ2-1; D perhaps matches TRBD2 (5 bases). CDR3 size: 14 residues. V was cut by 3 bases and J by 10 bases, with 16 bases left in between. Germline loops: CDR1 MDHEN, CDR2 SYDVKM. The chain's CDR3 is CASSFVPGVGEQFF. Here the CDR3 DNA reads TGTGCCAGCAGTTTTGTGCCCGGGGTGGGAGAGCAGTTCTTC.

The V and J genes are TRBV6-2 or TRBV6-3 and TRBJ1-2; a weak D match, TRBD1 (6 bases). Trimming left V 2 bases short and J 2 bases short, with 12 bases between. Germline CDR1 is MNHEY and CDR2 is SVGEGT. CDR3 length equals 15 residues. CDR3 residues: CASSYVPGENYGYTF. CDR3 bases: TGTGCCAGCAGTTACGTGCCAGGGGAGAACTATGGCTACACCTTC.

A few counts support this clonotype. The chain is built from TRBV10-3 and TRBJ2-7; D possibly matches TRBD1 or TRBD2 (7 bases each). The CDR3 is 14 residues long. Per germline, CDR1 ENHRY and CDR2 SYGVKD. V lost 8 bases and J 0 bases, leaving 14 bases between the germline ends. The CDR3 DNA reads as TGTGCCATCCGGGGGGCAGGGGGCTCCTACGAGCAGTACTTC. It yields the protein CAIRGAGGSYEQYF.

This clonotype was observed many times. The CDR3 spells CASSLEPGRSEQYF. The CDR3 DNA follows: TGCGCCAGCAGCTTGGAACCCGGTCGATCCGAGCAGTACTTC. The chain has TRBV5-1 and TRBJ2-7; D is uncertain. The CDR3 loop spans 14 amino acids. The V and J ends lost 0 bases and 6 bases respectively, with 13 bases between them. Germline V gene data show CDR1 as SGHRS and CDR2 as YFSETQ.

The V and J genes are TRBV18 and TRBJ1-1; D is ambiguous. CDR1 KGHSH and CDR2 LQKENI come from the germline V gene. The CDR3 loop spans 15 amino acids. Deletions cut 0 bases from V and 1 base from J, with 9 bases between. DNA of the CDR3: TGTGCCAGCTCACCACCACTGATCCAGAACACTGAAGCTTTCTTT. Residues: CASSPPLIQNTEAFF. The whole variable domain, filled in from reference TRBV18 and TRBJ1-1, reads NAGVMQNPRHLVRRRGQEARLRCSPMKGHSHVYWYRQLPEEGLKFMVYLQKENIIDESGMPKERFSAEFPKEGPSILRIQQVVRGDSAAYFCASSPPLIQNTEAFFGQGTRLTVV.

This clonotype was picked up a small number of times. The CDR3 DNA follows: TGTGCCAGCAGCCAAGATTACCGCAGGGGGAACAATGAGCAGTTCTTC. This encodes CASSQDYRRGNNEQFF. V and J are TRBV14 and TRBJ2-1, with 7 bases lining up with TRBD1. Trimming took 0 bases from V and 5 from J; bases not matched to a gene: 7. The length of the CDR3 is 16 residues. CDR1 SGHDN and CDR2 FVKESK come from the germline V gene.

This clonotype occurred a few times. CDR3 amino acids: CASKPGQRSHEQYF. In DNA, the CDR3 is TGTGCCAGCAAACCGGGACAGAGGAGCCACGAGCAGTACTTC. The chain uses TRBV6-6 and TRBJ2-7; TRBD1 agrees at 7 bases. CDR1 MNHNY and CDR2 SVGAGI come from the germline V gene (reference sequence). V lost 7 bases and J lost 5; bases outside the gene matches: 11. The CDR3 covers 14 residues.

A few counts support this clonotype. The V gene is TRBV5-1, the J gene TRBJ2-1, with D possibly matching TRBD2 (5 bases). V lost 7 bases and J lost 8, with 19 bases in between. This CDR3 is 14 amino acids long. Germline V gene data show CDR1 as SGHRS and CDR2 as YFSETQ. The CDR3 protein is CASRRVMAGDEQFF. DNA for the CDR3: TGCGCCAGCCGTCGGGTAATGGCGGGCGATGAGCAGTTCTTC.

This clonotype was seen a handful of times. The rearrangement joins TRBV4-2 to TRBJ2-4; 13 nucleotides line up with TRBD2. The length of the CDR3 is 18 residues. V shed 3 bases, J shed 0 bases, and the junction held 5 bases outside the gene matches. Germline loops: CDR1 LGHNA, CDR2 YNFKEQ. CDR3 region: CASSHGTSGNLAKNIQYF. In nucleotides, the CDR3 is TGTGCCAGCAGCCACGGGACTAGCGGGAATCTAGCCAAAAACATTCAGTACTTC.

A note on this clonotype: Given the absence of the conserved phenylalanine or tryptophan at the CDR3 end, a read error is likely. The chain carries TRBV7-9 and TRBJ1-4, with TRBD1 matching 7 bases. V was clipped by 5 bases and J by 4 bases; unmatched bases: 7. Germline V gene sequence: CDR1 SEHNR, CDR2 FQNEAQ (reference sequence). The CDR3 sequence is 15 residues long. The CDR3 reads CASSPGTVLNEKLFS. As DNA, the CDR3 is TGTGCCAGCAGCCCGGGGACAGTCCTTAATGAAAAACTGTTTTCT.

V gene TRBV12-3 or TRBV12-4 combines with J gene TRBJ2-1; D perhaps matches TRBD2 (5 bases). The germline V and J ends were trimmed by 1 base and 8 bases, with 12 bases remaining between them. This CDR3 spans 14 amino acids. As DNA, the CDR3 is TGTGCCAGCAGTTTAGTTGGGAGTAGGGATGAGCAGTTCTTC. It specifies CASSLVGSRDEQFF.

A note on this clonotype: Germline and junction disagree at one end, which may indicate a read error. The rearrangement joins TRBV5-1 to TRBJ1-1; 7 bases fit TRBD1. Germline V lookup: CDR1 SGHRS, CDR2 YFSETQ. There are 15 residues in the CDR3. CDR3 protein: CASSPRQGKNNEAFF. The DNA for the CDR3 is TGCGCCAGCAGCCCCAGACAGGGTAAAAACAATGAAGCTTTCTTT.

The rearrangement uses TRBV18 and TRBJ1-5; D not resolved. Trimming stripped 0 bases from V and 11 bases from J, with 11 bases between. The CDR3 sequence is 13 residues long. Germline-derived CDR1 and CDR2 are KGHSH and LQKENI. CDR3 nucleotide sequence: TGTGCCAGCTCACCACCAGGGCTAGACACCCAGCATTTT. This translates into CASSPPGLDTQHF.

CDR3 loop: CASSEGRTDTQYF. The CDR3 coding sequence is TGTGCCAGCAGCGAAGGACGGACAGATACGCAGTATTTT. V gene TRBV7-3 combines with J gene TRBJ2-3; the D is unclear. Germline CDR1 is SGHTA and CDR2 is FQGTGA. Trimming stripped 5 bases from V and 3 bases from J, with 9 bases between. The CDR3 runs to 13 residues.

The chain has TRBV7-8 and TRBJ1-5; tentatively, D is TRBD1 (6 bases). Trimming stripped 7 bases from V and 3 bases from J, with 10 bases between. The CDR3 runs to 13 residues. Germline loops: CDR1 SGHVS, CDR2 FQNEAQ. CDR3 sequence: CASTDRNNQPQHF. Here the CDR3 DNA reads TGTGCCAGCACCGACAGGAACAATCAGCCCCAGCATTTT.

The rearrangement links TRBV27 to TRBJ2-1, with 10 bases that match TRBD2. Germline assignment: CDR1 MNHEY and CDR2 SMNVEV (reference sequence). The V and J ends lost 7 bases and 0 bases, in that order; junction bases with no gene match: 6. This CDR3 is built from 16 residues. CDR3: CASKLAGRSSYNEQFF. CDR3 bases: TGTGCCAGCAAACTAGCGGGACGTAGCTCCTACAATGAGCAGTTCTTC.

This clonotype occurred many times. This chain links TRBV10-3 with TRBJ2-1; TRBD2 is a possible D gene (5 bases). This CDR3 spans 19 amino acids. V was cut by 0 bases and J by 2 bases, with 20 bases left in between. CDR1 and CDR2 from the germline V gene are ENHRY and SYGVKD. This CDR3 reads CAISESPVKSGEPYNEQFF. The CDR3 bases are TGTGCCATCAGTGAGTCGCCTGTGAAGAGCGGAGAGCCCTACAATGAGCAGTTCTTC.

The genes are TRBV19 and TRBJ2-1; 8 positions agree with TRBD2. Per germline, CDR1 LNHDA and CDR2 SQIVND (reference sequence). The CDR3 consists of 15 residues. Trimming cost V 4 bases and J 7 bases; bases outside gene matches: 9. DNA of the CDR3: TGTGCCAGTAGTAAACGACTAGCGAATACGAATGAGCAGTTCTTC. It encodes CASSKRLANTNEQFF.

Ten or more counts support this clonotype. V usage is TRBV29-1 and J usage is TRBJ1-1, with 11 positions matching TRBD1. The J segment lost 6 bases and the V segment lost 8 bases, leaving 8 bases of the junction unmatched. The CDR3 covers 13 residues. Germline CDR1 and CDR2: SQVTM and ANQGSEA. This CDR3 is CSSRTGGGSEAFF. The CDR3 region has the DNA TGCAGCTCACGGACAGGGGGCGGTTCTGAAGCTTTCTTT.

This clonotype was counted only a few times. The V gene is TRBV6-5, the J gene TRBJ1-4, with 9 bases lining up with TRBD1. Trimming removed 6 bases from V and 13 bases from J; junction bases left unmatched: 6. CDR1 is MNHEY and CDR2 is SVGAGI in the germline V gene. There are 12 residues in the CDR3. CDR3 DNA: TGTGCCAGCAGGTCCGGGACAGGGAGACTGTTTTTT. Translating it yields CASRSGTGRLFF.

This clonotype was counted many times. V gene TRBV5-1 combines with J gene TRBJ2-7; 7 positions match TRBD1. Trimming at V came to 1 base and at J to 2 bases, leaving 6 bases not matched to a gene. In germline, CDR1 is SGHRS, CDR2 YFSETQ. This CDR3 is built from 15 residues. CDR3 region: CASSLTGVNPYEQYF. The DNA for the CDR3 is TGCGCCAGCAGCTTGACAGGGGTTAACCCCTACGAGCAGTACTTC.